One sample yielded the 18 T cell receptor beta chains listed below, sequenced in a study of T cells after yellow fever vaccination. Each CDR3 protein gets one entry after TCRdb re-called the 5' RACE reads with MiXCR. Here the sample spans some 390,000 distinct CDR3 sequences, under 7.5% being singletons. The input for sequencing was PBMCs, taken 5 days after the yellow fever booster vaccination. These TCRs come from a man aged 25 to 40 who received the YFV17D yellow fever vaccine.

This clonotype appeared a few times. This CDR3 is CASSYESGPSYEQYF. DNA of the CDR3: TGTGCCAGCAGTTACGAAAGCGGTCCCTCCTACGAGCAGTACTTC. The V and J genes are TRBV6-5 and TRBJ2-7; D is possibly TRBD2 (5 bases). Germline lookup yields CDR1 MNHEY and CDR2 SVGAGI. The CDR3 sequence is 15 residues long. The V end was cut by 2 bases, the J end by 0 bases, with 11 bases between.

The chain joins TRBV9 to TRBJ2-7, with D unclear. The CDR3 covers 10 residues. V was trimmed by 6 bases and J by 5 bases, leaving 6 bases between them. The germline V gene has CDR1 SGDLS and CDR2 YYNGEE. The CDR3 DNA reads TGTGCCAGCATCATGGACGAGCAGTACTTC. Protein sequence: CASIMDEQYF.

This clonotype was counted many times. DNA of the CDR3: TGTGCCAGTAGTATGGGACGAGACTACGAGCAGTACTTC. The encoded protein is CASSMGRDYEQYF. This chain links TRBV19 with TRBJ2-7; D is perhaps TRBD1 or TRBD2 (5 bases each). Germline CDR1 and CDR2: LNHDA and SQIVND (reference sequence). CDR3 size: 13 residues. Between the trimmed V and J ends, which lost 3 bases and 3 bases, there was a span of 9 bases.

Ten or more counts support this clonotype. The chain has TRBV18 and TRBJ2-5; D is perhaps TRBD2 (5 bases). Looked up from germline, CDR1 is KGHSH and CDR2 is LQKENI. Trimming pared 8 bases from V and 5 bases from J, leaving 9 bases between. This CDR3 contains 11 residues. The CDR3 nucleotides are TGTGCCAGCAGCCCGGGGGAGACCCAGTACTTC. Translating it yields CASSPGETQYF.

This clonotype showed up just a few times. The J gene is TRBJ2-1, the V gene TRBV18, with 8 bases identical to TRBD1. The CDR3 is made up of 15 amino acids. The germline gives CDR1 KGHSH, CDR2 LQKENI. V was clipped by 2 bases and J by 8 bases; unmatched bases: 8. CDR3 nucleotides: TGTGCCAGCTCACCAGGGACAGGTAGCGAGGATGAGCAGTTCTTC. Translated: CASSPGTGSEDEQFF.

The chain uses TRBV29-1 and TRBJ2-3, with 7 positions matching TRBD2. The V and J ends lost 2 bases and 4 bases, in that order; junction bases with no gene match: 9. Germline CDR1 SQVTM, CDR2 ANQGSEA. This CDR3 contains 15 residues. CDR3 DNA: TGCAGCGTTGAAAGGAGCGGGATGGTTGCAGATACGCAGTATTTT. Protein: CSVERSGMVADTQYF.

This clonotype was observed at least ten times. The V call is TRBV7-2, the J call TRBJ2-7; TRBD1 might be the D (5 bases). Germline V gives CDR1 SGHTA, CDR2 FQGNSA. This CDR3 comprises 16 residues. V dropped 3 bases and J dropped 3 bases, with 18 bases sitting between them. Written as DNA, the CDR3 is TGTGCCAGCAGCTTCTTCGACAGTAGGCCAAACTACGAGCAGTACTTC. Translation gives CASSFFDSRPNYEQYF.

This clonotype was recorded at least ten times. The chain joins TRBV28 to TRBJ1-5; no definite D call. V was pared by 3 bases and J by 4 bases, with 10 bases between. The CDR3 has 14 amino acids. Germline V CDR1 and CDR2: MDHEN, SYDVKM. CDR3 region: CASSFRPRNQPQHF. CDR3 in DNA: TGTGCCAGCAGTTTTAGGCCACGTAATCAGCCCCAGCATTTT.

This clonotype was detected only a few times. The rearrangement joins TRBV7-3 to TRBJ2-3, with 10 bases aligning to TRBD2. The J segment lost 9 bases and the V segment lost 4 bases, leaving 4 bases of the junction unmatched. Germline V lookup: CDR1 SGHTA, CDR2 FQGTGA. The CDR3 consists of 13 residues. The CDR3 DNA follows: TGTGCCAGCAGCTCGGAACTAGCGGGAACGCAGTATTTT. This gives the protein CASSSELAGTQYF.

This sequence joins TRBV29-1 and TRBJ2-1, with D hard to call. CDR1 is SQVTM and CDR2 is ANQGSEA in the germline V gene. V was pared by 4 bases and J by 8 bases, with 12 bases between. There are 12 residues in the CDR3. DNA of the CDR3: TGCAGCGTTGTTACCGCCCGGGATGAGCAGTTCTTC. As protein: CSVVTARDEQFF.

The rearrangement joins TRBV29-1 to TRBJ1-5; D is unclear. The germline V gene has CDR1 SQVTM and CDR2 ANQGSEA. V lost 8 bases and J 6 bases, leaving 11 bases between the germline ends. The CDR3 has 11 amino acids. CDR3 in DNA: TGCAGCACCAGAAGAGGTCAGCCCCAGCATTTT. This codes for CSTRRGQPQHF.

The sample holds a few counts of this clonotype. The chain uses TRBV5-1 and TRBJ1-1; TRBD1 matches 10 bases. Germline loops: CDR1 SGHRS, CDR2 YFSETQ. The CDR3 loop spans 13 amino acids. With 3 bases clipped from V and 6 bases from J, the junction kept 2 bases outside the gene matches. The DNA of the CDR3 is TGCGCCAGCAGCTACGACAGGGGGCCTGAAGCTTTCTTT. It is translated as CASSYDRGPEAFF.

This clonotype was seen ten or more times. The chain recombines TRBV20-1 with TRBJ2-1, with TRBD2 identical over 7 bases. Germline loops: CDR1 DFQATT, CDR2 SNEGSKA (reference sequence). The V segment lost 3 bases and the J segment 1 base; nucleotides outside the gene matches: 0. The CDR3 has 13 residues. In DNA, the CDR3 is TGCAGTGCTAGGGGGGGGTCCTACAATGAGCAGTTCTTC. This sequence encodes CSARGGSYNEQFF.

This clonotype was detected many times. The chain combines TRBV4-3 with TRBJ2-7; D is unresolved. Germline V gene data show CDR1 as LGHNA and CDR2 as YSLEER. The V gene lost 6 bases and the J gene lost 0 bases, with 9 bases spanning the gap. This CDR3 is built from 13 residues. Here the CDR3 reads CASSPDHSYEQYF. Written as DNA, the CDR3 is TGCGCCAGCAGTCCGGACCACTCCTACGAGCAGTACTTC.

The sample holds many counts of this clonotype. The V and J genes are TRBV7-3 and TRBJ1-2; 8 positions agree with TRBD1. The CDR3 sequence is 14 residues long. V trimming: 1 base; J trimming: 6 bases; junction bases outside the gene matches: 4. Germline V gives CDR1 SGHTA, CDR2 FQGTGA. CDR3: CASSLNDRGHGYTF. In nucleotides, the CDR3 is TGTGCCAGCAGCTTAAACGACAGGGGCCATGGCTACACCTTC.

This clonotype was observed a handful of times. The chain combines TRBV5-4 with TRBJ2-5, with D possibly TRBD2 on 5 matching bases. The CDR3 runs 13 residues. The germline V and J ends were trimmed by 0 bases and 3 bases, with 6 bases remaining between them. CDR1 is SGHNT, CDR2 YYREEE, per germline (reference sequence). CDR3 amino acids: CASSLEAEETQYF. DNA for the CDR3: TGTGCCAGCAGCTTGGAAGCGGAAGAGACCCAGTACTTC.

This chain links TRBV7-6 with TRBJ2-4; 10 positions agree with TRBD1. The germline V gene has CDR1 SGHVS and CDR2 FNYEAQ. The CDR3 spans 15 residues. With 5 bases clipped from V and 7 bases from J, the junction kept 8 bases outside the gene matches. As DNA, the CDR3 is TGTGCCAGCAGCGGTTCCGGGACAGGGGACAACATTCAGTACTTC. Its translation is CASSGSGTGDNIQYF.

About this clonotype: A junction end diverges from the germline sequence, so it may reflect a read error. The chain joins TRBV12-3 or TRBV12-4 to TRBJ2-5; 7 bases map to TRBD2. This CDR3 contains 13 residues. In DNA, the CDR3 is TGTGCCGGCAGACCGGCGGGAGTCGAGACCGAGTACTTC. This encodes CAGRPAGVETEYF.